The clone carrying this TCR beta chain was seen a few times. No antigen is known for it. Of the isolated RNA, all was reverse transcribed, and so the sequenced material was expressed TCRB transcripts. Sequenced by immunoSEQ multiplex PCR; TCRdb stores in-frame clones only, minus some. The repertoire holds fewer than 900,000 clones, with under 20% as singletons. The sample is drawn from a study of beta chain features in type 1 diabetes. General study results and limits: People with Type 1 diabetes carried modestly yet significantly shorter TCRB CDR3s in all four CD4+ subsets.

Trimming took off 7 bases at V and 1 base at J, with 8 bases between the two ends. The CDR3 is made up of 13 amino acids. The germline V gene has CDR1 SNHLY and CDR2 FYNNEI. Sequencing was done on a sample of naive CD4+ T cells from blood. The source of this sequence is a young woman in good health. The rearrangement links TRBV2 to TRBJ2-1; perhaps TRBD1 as D (5 bases). The CDR3 protein is CASMQGSYNEQFF. The CDR3 region has the DNA TGTGCCAGCATGCAGGGTTCCTACAATGAGCAGTTCTTC.